This T cell receptor beta chain appears in the sequencing data of a study of cytotoxic CD8 clonotypes in ibrutinib-treated CLL. General study findings and limits: Lymph node repertoires were not studied, and sampling times were unmatched. An increase in clonality occurred at ibrutinib response, followed by a return toward baseline at progression.

The CDR3 consists of 15 residues. V lost 4 bases to trimming and J lost 6 bases; unmatched junction nucleotides: 4. Germline values: CDR1 MGHDK, CDR2 SYGVNS. Produced via immunoSEQ multiplex PCR; TCRdb's table is partial and in-frame only. The table has around 310,000 clones, around four fifths seen once. With regard to this clone: Its antigen is currently unknown.

V is TRBV25-1 and J is TRBJ2-1, with 12 bases that match TRBD2. The sequencing used PBMCs, collected before ibrutinib treatment. The receptor's source is a human donor with chronic lymphocytic leukemia. The DNA for the CDR3 is TGTGCCAGCAGTGCGACTAGCGGGAGTGGCAATGAGCAGTTCTTC. It encodes CASSATSGSGNEQFF.